A selection of T cell receptor beta chains follows, all from one sample in a study of blood T cell repertoires in COVID-19. The data were produced by immunoSEQ multiplex PCR, yet TCRdb's version contains in-frame clones alone and is incomplete. The table records about 200,000 clones, 80% to 85% of them present only once. Material for sequencing was peripheral blood. These receptors were collected from a woman between 65 and 79 years old with COVID-19, enrolled during active disease. Each CDR3 is given with its conserved first and last residue. The D gene is left open where the match is weak. Size values are once, few and many counts, or a class for expanded clones, and some rows have none.

>TRBJ2-3|15|NA|TRBV9|NA
TGTGCCAGCAGCGCACCCAGGGCCAGCACAGATACGCAGTATTTT
CASSAPRASTDTQYF
>TRBJ2-5|16|NA|TRBV11-2|TRBD2
TGTGCCAGCAGCTTAGGGCGAACTAGCGGGAAGGAGACCCAGTACTTC
CASSLGRTSGKETQYF
>TRBJ1-2|15|NA|TRBV28|TRBD1
TGTGCCATCCGGGCTCCGGGACAGTCGAACTATGGCTACACCTTC
CAIRAPGQSNYGYTF
>TRBJ1-5|15|NA|TRBV5-1|NA
TGCGCCAGCAGCTTGGAGGGGGTTGGCAATCAGCCCCAGCATTTT
CASSLEGVGNQPQHF
>TRBJ2-7|14|NA|TRBV19|TRBD2
TGTGCCAGTAGTGTCGGGACTAGCGGCTACGAGCAGTACTTC
CASSVGTSGYEQYF
>TRBJ1-1|16|few|TRBV11-2|NA
TGTGCCAGCAGCCCGATTCGCGGGGTCTTGAGCACTGAAGCTTTCTTT
CASSPIRGVLSTEAFF
>TRBJ1-5|15|NA|TRBV18|NA
TGTGCCAGCTCCCAAAGCATAGAACGCAATCAGCCCCAGCATTTT
CASSQSIERNQPQHF
>TRBJ2-7|16|few|TRBV7-2|TRBD2
TGTGCCAGCAGCATACCCGGGACTAGCGGGTCCTACGAGCAGTACTTC
CASSIPGTSGSYEQYF
>TRBJ2-7|15|NA|TRBV29-1|TRBD1
TGCAGCGTCACTGGGGGACAGGTCCTCTCCTACGAGCAGTACTTC
CSVTGGQVLSYEQYF
>TRBJ2-7|12|NA|TRBV19|NA
TGTGCCAGTAGTATAGGAGACTCCGGACAGTACTTC
CASSIGDSGQYF
>TRBJ1-4|14|NA|TRBV27|TRBD1
TGTGCCAGCAGACCCAAAACAGGGGGCGAAAAACTGTTTTTT
CASRPKTGGEKLFF
>TRBJ1-2|12|few|TRBV19|NA
TGTGCCAGTGCCACGAGGGGGACCGGCTACACCTTC
CASATRGTGYTF
>TRBJ2-5|14|NA|TRBV2|TRBD2
TGTGCCAGCAGTGTTAGCGGGAGGGAAGAGACCCAGTACTTC
CASSVSGREETQYF
>TRBJ1-2|16|NA|TRBV16|TRBD1
TGTGCCAGCAGCCCGTTCTACGAGACAGGGGTTTATGGCTACACCTTC
CASSPFYETGVYGYTF
>TRBJ1-2|13|medium-sized|TRBV6-6|NA
TGTGCCAGCACCCCGCGGGGGGGAGCCGGCTACACCTTC
CASTPRGGAGYTF
>TRBJ1-2|12|NA|TRBV30|NA
TGTGCCTGGAGTAGACAGGTTTTAGGCTACACCTTC
CAWSRQVLGYTF
>TRBJ1-1|14|NA|TRBV30|TRBD1
TGTGCCTGGAGTGCGGGACAGGGGAACACTGAAGCTTTCTTT
CAWSAGQGNTEAFF
>TRBJ1-6|18|once|TRBV3-1/TRBV3-2|NA
TGTGCCAGCAGCCAAGCTCCCCCGGCGGGCTCCTATAATTCACCCCTCCACTTT
CASSQAPPAGSYNSPLHF
>TRBJ1-6|14|NA|TRBV5-4|NA
TGTGCCAGCGGCCCGGGGGAAATCGGGTCACCCCTCCACTTT
CASGPGEIGSPLHF
>TRBJ1-2|15|NA|TRBV18|NA
TGTGCCAGCTCACCAGGAGCGGGAACCAACTATGGCTACACCTTC
CASSPGAGTNYGYTF
>TRBJ2-2|16|NA|TRBV19|NA
TGTGCCAGTAGTATTGGTTTGGGGGCGCGGACCGGGGAGCTGTTTTTT
CASSIGLGARTGELFF
>TRBJ1-5|15|NA|TRBV5-5|TRBD1
TGTGCCAGCAGCTTGGCCACAGGGGGCTATCAGCCCCAGCATTTT
CASSLATGGYQPQHF
>TRBJ1-2|16|NA|TRBV6-5|NA
TGTGCCAGCAGTTACAGACCCCGGACAGACAAATATGGCTACACCTTC
CASSYRPRTDKYGYTF
>TRBJ1-6|14|NA|TRBV9|NA
TGTGCCAGCAGCGTACGGGAGGGGTATTCACCCCTCCACTTT
CASSVREGYSPLHF
>TRBJ1-4|14|NA|TRBV6-5|TRBD1
TGTGCCAGCAGGGTGGGACAGTCCTTGGGAAAACTGTTTTTT
CASRVGQSLGKLFF
>TRBJ2-1|11|once|TRBV3-1/TRBV3-2|NA
TGTGCCAGCAGCCTTTTATCTGAGCAGTTCTTC
CASSLLSEQFF
>TRBJ2-1|17|NA|TRBV28|NA
TGTGCCAGTGCGGCCGGTGGGACTTGGAACTCCTACAATGAGCAGTTCTTC
CASAAGGTWNSYNEQFF
>TRBJ1-2|15|NA|TRBV6-5|TRBD1
TGTGCCAGCAGTCCTACCGGGACAGGGTATAATGGCTACACCTTC
CASSPTGTGYNGYTF
>TRBJ2-5|14|NA|TRBV28|TRBD1
TGTGCCAGCAGTCTCGGACAGGGAATTAAGACCCAGTACTTC
CASSLGQGIKTQYF
>TRBJ2-1|15|NA|TRBV6-5|TRBD2
TGTGCCAGCAGCTATACTAGCGGGGGGGGACGTGAGCAGTTCTTC
CASSYTSGGGREQFF
>TRBJ2-7|15|NA|TRBV7-8|TRBD2
TGTGCCAGCAGCTTAGTAACCGGGACTACCTACGAGCAGTACTTC
CASSLVTGTTYEQYF
>TRBJ2-3|14|NA|TRBV5-1|TRBD1
TGCGCCAGCAGCTTGGACAGGGGGACAGATACGCAGTATTTT
CASSLDRGTDTQYF
>TRBJ1-2|14|NA|TRBV19|TRBD1
TGTGCCAGTAGTGTAGGTGGGACAGACTATGGCTACACCTTC
CASSVGGTDYGYTF
>TRBJ1-5|15|few|TRBV19|NA
TGTGCCAGTAGTATTGGGCAGGCCCCCAATCAGCCCCAGCATTTT
CASSIGQAPNQPQHF
>TRBJ2-1|17|NA|TRBV13|TRBD2
TGTGCCAGCAGCTTTAAGGTCTTACGGGAGGGCCGCAATGAGCAGTTCTTC
CASSFKVLREGRNEQFF
>TRBJ1-1|15|NA|TRBV3-1/TRBV3-2|NA
TGTGCCAGCAGCCCCAGGGGTAAGGGGAACACTGAAGCTTTCTTT
CASSPRGKGNTEAFF
>TRBJ2-3|12|NA|TRBV9|NA
TGTGCCAGCAGCGGACAGGCAGATACGCAGTATTTT
CASSGQADTQYF
>TRBJ1-2|14|NA|TRBV2|NA
TGTGCCAGCAGTGAATGGGAGGGGATTAACGGCTACACCTTC
CASSEWEGINGYTF
>TRBJ1-1|15|NA|TRBV6-5|NA
TGTGCCAGCAGTTACCGGACAGAAAGGGGCACTGAAGCTTTCTTT
CASSYRTERGTEAFF
>TRBJ1-5|15|NA|TRBV5-6|NA
TGTGCCAGCAGCTTGAACAGGGTTTGGAATCAGCCCCAGCATTTT
CASSLNRVWNQPQHF
>TRBJ2-3|13|NA|TRBV29-1|NA
TGCAGCGTGGAGAGAGGACTGACAGATACGCAGTATTTT
CSVERGLTDTQYF
>TRBJ1-1|13|NA|TRBV6-5|NA
TGTGCCAGCAAGAGCGGAATCAACACTGAAGCTTTCTTT
CASKSGINTEAFF
>TRBJ2-7|15|NA|TRBV24-1|TRBD2
TGTGCCACCAGTGATCGGACTAGCGGGCCCTACGAGCAGTACTTC
CATSDRTSGPYEQYF
>TRBJ2-7|13|few|TRBV29-1|NA
TGCAGCGTTGACGAGCAGGGATCGTACGAGCAGTACTTC
CSVDEQGSYEQYF
>TRBJ2-7|15|NA|TRBV27|NA
TGTGCCAGCAGTTCGATCCGGGACTTCGCCTACGAGCAGTACTTC
CASSSIRDFAYEQYF
>TRBJ2-7|13|NA|TRBV28|NA
TGTGCCAGCAGAGATAGCCGAACCTACGAGCAGTACTTC
CASRDSRTYEQYF
>TRBJ2-1|16|NA|TRBV19|NA
TGTGCCAGTAGTATATCTAGCGTGTGGGCCTACAATGAGCAGTTCTTC
CASSISSVWAYNEQFF
>TRBJ2-3|17|NA|TRBV5-1|NA
TGCGCCAGCAGCTTGTTTTCGCGGAGAATTAGCACAGATACGCAGTATTTT
CASSLFSRRISTDTQYF
>TRBJ2-7|18|NA|TRBV21-1|NA
TGTGCCAGCAGCAAAGCGCGGGGTAGCGGGCTAGTTAAGGACGAGCAGTACTTC
CASSKARGSGLVKDEQYF
>TRBJ2-1|16|NA|TRBV5-1|TRBD2
TGCGCCAGCAGCCCCAGAGGGACTAGCGGGTCTAATGAGCAGTTCTTC
CASSPRGTSGSNEQFF
>TRBJ2-7|14|NA|TRBV11-2|NA
TGTGCCAGCAGCTTCAGGTTCTATCCCTACGAGCAGTACTTC
CASSFRFYPYEQYF
>TRBJ1-2|13|NA|TRBV10-2|NA
TGCGCCAGCAGTGAAACAGGGCTGTATGGCTACACCTTC
CASSETGLYGYTF
>TRBJ1-2|13|NA|TRBV2|NA
TGTGCCAGCAGTCAGACAGTGATCTATGGCTACACCTTC
CASSQTVIYGYTF
>TRBJ1-6|17|NA|TRBV27|TRBD1
TGTGCCAGCAGCCGGGACAGGCCTCTTAGTAGAAATTCACCCCTCCACTTT
CASSRDRPLSRNSPLHF
>TRBJ1-1|16|NA|TRBV6-2/TRBV6-3|NA
TGTGCCAGCAGCGCTATCAGGGGCAGGGGTAACACTGAAGCTTTCTTT
CASSAIRGRGNTEAFF
>TRBJ2-7|14|NA|TRBV19|TRBD1
TGTGCCAGTAGGCCGGGACAGGGGGATTACGAGCAGTACTTC
CASRPGQGDYEQYF
>TRBJ2-7|14|NA|TRBV6-1|NA
TGTGCCAGCAGTGTAGACAGAGTCTCGAACGAGCAGTACTTC
CASSVDRVSNEQYF
>TRBJ1-1|14|once|TRBV3-1/TRBV3-2|NA
TGTGCCAGCAGCCATGGAACGAGGGCCACTGAAGCTTTCTTT
CASSHGTRATEAFF
>TRBJ1-1|14|NA|TRBV7-2|NA
TGTGCCAGCAGCTCAGCACAGGGCCTCACTGAAGCTTTCTTT
CASSSAQGLTEAFF
>TRBJ1-5|16|NA|TRBV24-1|NA
TGTGCCACCAGTGATCACGGGACAAATGCTTATCAGCCCCAGCATTTT
CATSDHGTNAYQPQHF